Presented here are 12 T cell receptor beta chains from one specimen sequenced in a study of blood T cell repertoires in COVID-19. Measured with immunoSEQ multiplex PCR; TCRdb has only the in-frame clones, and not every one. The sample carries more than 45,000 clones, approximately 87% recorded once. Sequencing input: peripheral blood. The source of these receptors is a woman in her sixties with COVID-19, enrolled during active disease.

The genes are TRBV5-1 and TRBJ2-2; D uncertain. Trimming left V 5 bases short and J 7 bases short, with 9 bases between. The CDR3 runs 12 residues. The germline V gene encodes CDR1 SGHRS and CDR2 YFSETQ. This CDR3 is CASSKSGGELFF. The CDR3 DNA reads TGCGCCAGCAGTAAGTCGGGCGGGGAGCTGTTTTTT. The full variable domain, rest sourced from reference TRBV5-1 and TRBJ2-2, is KAGVTQTPRYLIKTRGQQVTLSCSPISGHRSVSWYQQTPGQGLQFLFEYFSETQRNKGNFPGRFSGRQFSNSRSEMNVSTLELGDSALYLCASSKSGGELFFGEGSRLTVL.

CDR3 loop: CASRNGQGHYGYTF. DNA for the CDR3: TGTGCCAGCAGGAACGGACAGGGGCACTATGGCTACACCTTC. The chain carries TRBV2 and TRBJ1-2, with 9 positions matching TRBD1. V lost 6 bases and J lost 3; bases outside the gene matches: 5. Germline assignment: CDR1 SNHLY and CDR2 FYNNEI. The CDR3 covers 14 residues.

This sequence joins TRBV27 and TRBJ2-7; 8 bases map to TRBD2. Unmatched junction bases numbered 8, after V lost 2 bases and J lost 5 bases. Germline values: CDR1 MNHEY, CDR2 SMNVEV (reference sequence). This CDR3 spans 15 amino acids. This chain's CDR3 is CASSLTGGGVHEQYF. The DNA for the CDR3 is TGTGCCAGCAGTTTAACGGGGGGGGGCGTCCACGAGCAGTACTTC.

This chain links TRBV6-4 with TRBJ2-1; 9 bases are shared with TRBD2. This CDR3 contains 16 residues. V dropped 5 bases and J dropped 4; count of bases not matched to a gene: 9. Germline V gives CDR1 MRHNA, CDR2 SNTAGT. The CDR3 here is CASSRAPGLAYNEQFF. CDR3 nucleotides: TGTGCCAGCAGTCGCGCCCCGGGACTAGCTTACAATGAGCAGTTCTTC.

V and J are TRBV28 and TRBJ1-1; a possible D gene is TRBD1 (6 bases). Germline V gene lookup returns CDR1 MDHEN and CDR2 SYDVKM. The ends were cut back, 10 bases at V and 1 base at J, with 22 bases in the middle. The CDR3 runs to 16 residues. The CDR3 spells CAIWPRRQEENTEAFF. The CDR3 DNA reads TGTGCCATATGGCCCCGGAGACAGGAGGAGAACACTGAAGCTTTCTTT. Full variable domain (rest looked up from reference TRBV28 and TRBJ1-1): DVKVTQSSRYLVKRTGEKVFLECVQDMDHENMFWYRQDPGLGLRLIYFSYDVKMKEKGDIPEGYSVSREKKERFSLILESASTNQTSMYLCAIWPRRQEENTEAFFGQGTRLTVV.

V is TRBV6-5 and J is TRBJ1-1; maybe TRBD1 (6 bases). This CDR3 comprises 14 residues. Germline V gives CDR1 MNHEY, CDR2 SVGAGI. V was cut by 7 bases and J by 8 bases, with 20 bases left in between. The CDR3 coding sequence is TGTGCCAGCACCCCGCCGACAGGAGTCGGAGAAGCTTTCTTT. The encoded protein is CASTPPTGVGEAFF.

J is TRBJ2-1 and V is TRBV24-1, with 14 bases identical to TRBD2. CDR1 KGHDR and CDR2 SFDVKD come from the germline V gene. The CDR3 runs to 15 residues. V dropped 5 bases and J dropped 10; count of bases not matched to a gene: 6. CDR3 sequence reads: CATSATGLAGEEQFF. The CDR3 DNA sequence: TGTGCCACCAGTGCCACGGGACTAGCGGGGGAAGAGCAGTTCTTC.

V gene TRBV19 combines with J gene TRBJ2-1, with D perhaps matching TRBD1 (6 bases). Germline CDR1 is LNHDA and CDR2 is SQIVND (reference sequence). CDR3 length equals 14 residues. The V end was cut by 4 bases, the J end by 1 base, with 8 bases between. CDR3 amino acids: CASSKGESYNEQFF. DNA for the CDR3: TGTGCCAGTAGTAAGGGGGAATCCTACAATGAGCAGTTCTTC.

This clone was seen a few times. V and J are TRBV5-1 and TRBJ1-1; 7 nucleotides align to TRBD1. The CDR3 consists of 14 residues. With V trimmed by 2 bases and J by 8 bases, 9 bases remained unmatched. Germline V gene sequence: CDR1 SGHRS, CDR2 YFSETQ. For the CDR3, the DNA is TGCGCCAGCAGCTTACTTGGGACAGACCTCGAAGCTTTCTTT. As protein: CASSLLGTDLEAFF. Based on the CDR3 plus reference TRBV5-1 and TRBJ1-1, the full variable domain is KAGVTQTPRYLIKTRGQQVTLSCSPISGHRSVSWYQQTPGQGLQFLFEYFSETQRNKGNFPGRFSGRQFSNSRSEMNVSTLELGDSALYLCASSLLGTDLEAFFGQGTRLTVV.

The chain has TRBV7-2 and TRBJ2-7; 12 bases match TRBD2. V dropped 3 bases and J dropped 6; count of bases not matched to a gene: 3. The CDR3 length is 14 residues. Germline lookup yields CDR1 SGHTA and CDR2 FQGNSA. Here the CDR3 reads CASSLTSGSTEQYF. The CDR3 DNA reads TGTGCCAGCAGCTTGACTAGCGGGAGTACCGAGCAGTACTTC.

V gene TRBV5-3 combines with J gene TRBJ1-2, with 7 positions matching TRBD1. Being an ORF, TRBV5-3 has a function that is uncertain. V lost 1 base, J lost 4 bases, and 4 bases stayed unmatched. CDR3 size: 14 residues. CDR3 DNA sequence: TGTGCCAGAAGCTTGACAGGGGTGGGCTATGGCTACACCTTC. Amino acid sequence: CARSLTGVGYGYTF.

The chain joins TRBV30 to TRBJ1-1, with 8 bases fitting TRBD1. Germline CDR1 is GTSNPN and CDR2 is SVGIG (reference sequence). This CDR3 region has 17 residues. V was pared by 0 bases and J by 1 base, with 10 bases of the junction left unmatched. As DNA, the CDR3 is TGTGCCTGGAGTGTACGATGGACAGGGAAGGAGAACACTGAAGCTTTCTTT. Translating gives CAWSVRWTGKENTEAFF.